This TCR beta chain was documented in a study of blood T cell repertoires in COVID-19 (dated by TCRdb to 2018 to 2021). With respect to the entire study: Collaborator samples came from the United States, Italy and Spain and covered acute and convalescent phases of COVID-19. Nearly every sample came with metadata listing a de-identified subject ID, COVID-19 status, age in years and sex. The repertoires were made available in a free public database intended to serve as a resource for research on the immune response to SARS-CoV-2. The samples were drawn from two sources: the first 160 participants of the ongoing ImmuneRACE study, and 950 to 1,500 subjects contributed by 6 global collaborators. The material from the prospective study consisted of cDNA or gDNA derived from T cells, B-cell-depleted T cells, or PBMCs. Subjects who had been exposed to COVID-19, were actively infected with it, or had recovered from it provided the deeply sampled blood TCRbeta repertoires that made up the dataset. Where available, HLA class I and class II types were obtained from metadata supplied by the sample provider rather than from assay-based typing. What the research found in general, with its limitations: The amount of clinical and demographic metadata varied by source and participant and was provided uncurated.

The immunoSEQ Assay, a bias-controlled multiplex PCR, was used to amplify TCRbeta CDR3 regions from genomic DNA. As for how the authors treated the data: Within the assay, amplification of reference gene primers was used to estimate how many nucleated cells each sample contained. To quantify the absolute abundance of each unique TCRbeta CDR3 rearrangement, sequence reads were collapsed and filtered. For each sample, productive Simpson clonality was calculated by taking the square root of Simpson's diversity index across productive rearrangements. Not all clones reach the TCRdb copy of this immuneACCESS table, which keeps in-frame sequences only. Checked studies attribute under half of the gap to unresolved V genes and leave the rest unexplained. V and J calls and clone size are copied from that table; D and trimming were computed from the DNA. For this sample there are about 53,000 clones; 80% to 90% appear just once. The ten largest clones capture 4% of the sample.

Notes on this clone: Its antigen has not been determined. The record has no base qualities; no much larger clone is one base away.

There are 20 amino acids in the CDR3, from cysteine to phenylalanine inclusive. The only DNA kept is the CDR3, 60 bases in frame from the first base. Sequences LNHDA (CDR1) and SQIVND (CDR2) are obtained from the germline V gene (reference sequence). Germline trimming: 4 bases from V, 3 bases from J; junction bases outside gene matches: 21. The collaborating institutions used their own protocols to collect whole blood in K2EDTA tubes. Collaborator samples were shipped for TCRbeta analysis as frozen whole blood, isolated PBMCs, or DNA extracted from either sample type. The chain couples TRBV19 to TRBJ1-2; 9 bases in between match TRBD1. Sample: peripheral blood. This receptor was obtained from a man aged 50 or older with acute or convalescent COVID-19. The CDR3 in this case is CASSTWLSGQGKGADYGYTF. The bases read TGTGCCAGTAGTACCTGGCTCTCGGGACAGGGAAAGGGGGCGGACTATGGCTACACCTTC.